Listed below are T cell receptor beta chains from one sample, sequenced in a study of CD8 T cells in ankylosing spondylitis. TCRdb processed the 5' RACE reads anew with MiXCR; each CDR3 protein has one entry. The table records about 400,000 distinct CDR3 sequences, 20% to 25% of them present only once. Sequencing was carried out using blood, either unsorted or a sorted T cell fraction (not recorded which). The receptors come from a male donor with ankylosing spondylitis or in good health (not recorded which). Both conserved end residues are part of each CDR3. D genes are given only for firm matches. For some rows the clone size is stated as once, few or many, or as a class when expanded; others skip it.

v_gene	abundance	j_gene	d_gene	CDR3nt	CDR3aa
TRBV12-3/TRBV12-4	few	TRBJ2-6	TRBD1	TGTGCCAGCAGTTTTTTTATTTGGGGACAGGGCTCGTCTGGGGCCAACGTCCTGACTTTC	CASSFFIWGQGSSGANVLTF
TRBV4-1	.	TRBJ2-3	.	TGCGCCAGCAGCCAGCACAGGGATACGCAGTATTTT	CASSQHRDTQYF
TRBV6-1	.	TRBJ2-7	.	TGTGCCAGCTTGGAGGAACCTAGCTCCTACGAGCAGTACTTC	CASLEEPSSYEQYF
TRBV2	.	TRBJ2-5	.	TGTGCCAGCAGTGAATCGGCAGAATCAGAGACCCAGTACTTC	CASSESAESETQYF
TRBV28	.	TRBJ1-6	TRBD1	TGTGCCAGCAGTTTATTCTCACCAGGGGGTTTATCACCCCTCCACTTT	CASSLFSPGGLSPLHF
TRBV12-3/TRBV12-4	.	TRBJ2-3	.	TGTGCCAGCAGTGGCTATGGGGGGCGATTCCCTAGCACAGATACGCAGTATTTT	CASSGYGGRFPSTDTQYF
TRBV19	few	TRBJ2-1	.	TGTGCCAGTAGTATAGTGGCGGACTACAATGAGCAGTTCTTC	CASSIVADYNEQFF
TRBV10-3	.	TRBJ2-5	TRBD2	TGTGCCATCAGCGACAAGGACGCTAGCGGCCTACAAGAGACCCAGTACTTC	CAISDKDASGLQETQYF
TRBV3-1	many	TRBJ1-2	.	TGTGCCAGCAGCCAGAGCACGGGCTATGGCTACACCTTC	CASSQSTGYGYTF
TRBV7-8	.	TRBJ2-1	.	TGTGCCAGCAGCTCGAACGTTGCCCGATTGGACAGCTGGGGTTACAATGAGCAGTTCTTC	CASSSNVARLDSWGYNEQFF
TRBV12-3/TRBV12-4	.	TRBJ2-4	TRBD2	TGTGCCAGCACCGACTCTAGCGGTAAAAACATTCAGTACTTC	CASTDSSGKNIQYF
TRBV12-3/TRBV12-4	few	TRBJ2-7	.	TGTGCCAGCAGTTTCGAGGCGGGCTACGAGCAGTACTTC	CASSFEAGYEQYF
TRBV2	few	TRBJ1-5	.	TGTGCCAGCAGTGACGGGCGCTCTCCTGATCAGCCCCAGCATTTT	CASSDGRSPDQPQHF
TRBV4-2	.	TRBJ2-3	.	TGTGCCAGCAGCCAAGATGGGGACAACACAGATACGCAGTATTTT	CASSQDGDNTDTQYF
TRBV5-6	.	TRBJ2-2	.	TGTGCCAGCAGCTTTCGGACGAACACCGGGGAGCTGTTTTTT	CASSFRTNTGELFF
TRBV20-1	.	TRBJ2-7	.	TGCAGTGCAACAGTTGGGGCCGAGCAGTACTTC	CSATVGAEQYF
TRBV5-1	.	TRBJ1-6	.	TGCGCCAGGATTTTGGGGGTGACTCACTTT	CARILGVTHF
TRBV2	few	TRBJ2-7	.	TGTGCCAGCAGCTTTACTCGCAGGGGAACCTACGAGCAGTACTTC	CASSFTRRGTYEQYF
TRBV12-3/TRBV12-4	.	TRBJ2-1	TRBD1	TGTGCCAGCAGTCCCGGGACAGTTAGCTCCTACAATGAGCAGTTCTTC	CASSPGTVSSYNEQFF
TRBV12-3/TRBV12-4	few	TRBJ2-1	.	TGTGCCAGCAGTTCTTGGACCCGACTCTATGAGCAGTTCTTC	CASSSWTRLYEQFF
TRBV7-9	few	TRBJ2-5	.	TGTGCCAGCAGCCACGGTCCGGACGAGACCCAGTACTTC	CASSHGPDETQYF
TRBV7-8	few	TRBJ2-2	TRBD2	TGTGCCAGCAGCTTCCAGCGGGAGTACACCGGGGAGCTGTTTTTT	CASSFQREYTGELFF
TRBV29-1	.	TRBJ2-1	TRBD2	TGCAGCGTTTCCCCTAGCGGGGGACCCAACAATGAGCAGTTCTTC	CSVSPSGGPNNEQFF
TRBV3-1	.	TRBJ2-1	.	TGTGCCAGCAGCCAAGAGGTCAACTCCTACAATGAGCAGTTCTTC	CASSQEVNSYNEQFF
TRBV12-3/TRBV12-4	.	TRBJ2-5	.	TGTGCCAGCAGTTTAATGAGAGGGCAAGAGACCCAGTACTTC	CASSLMRGQETQYF
TRBV7-9	.	TRBJ2-2	.	TGTGCCAGCACCACCACCCCCGGGGGCGGGGAGCTGTTTTTT	CASTTTPGGGELFF
TRBV4-2	.	TRBJ2-5	TRBD1	TGTGCCAGCAGCCAACAAAAATCGACAGGGGATGGGGAGACCCAGTACTTC	CASSQQKSTGDGETQYF
TRBV7-9	.	TRBJ2-7	.	TGTGCCAGCAGCTTTGGGCCGAGAGAGCAGTACTTC	CASSFGPREQYF
TRBV7-8	few	TRBJ1-5	.	TGTGCCAGCAGCTCCTACAACAGCCCACGGCATTTT	CASSSYNSPRHF
TRBV20-1	.	TRBJ2-7	.	TGCAGTGCTAGACCTCTTTATCCTGGGACCACTTACGAGCAGTACTTC	CSARPLYPGTTYEQYF
TRBV27	few	TRBJ2-7	TRBD2	TGTGCCAGCAGTTTATCTCCTAGCGGGGGCCCCGGCGAGCAGTACTTC	CASSLSPSGGPGEQYF
TRBV12-3/TRBV12-4	few	TRBJ1-1	.	TGTGCCAGCAGTTTACCGGGGTACCGTGAAGCTTTCTTT	CASSLPGYREAFF
TRBV7-8	.	TRBJ2-3	TRBD2	TGTGCCAGCAGCTTTATCCCGACCGGGCGCGGGGGGGCAGATACGCAGTATTTT	CASSFIPTGRGGADTQYF
TRBV12-3/TRBV12-4	many	TRBJ2-7	.	TGTGCCAGCAGTTTTGGGTCCGGGGGCGGCTACGAGCAGTACTTC	CASSFGSGGGYEQYF
TRBV7-8	.	TRBJ1-4	.	TGTGCCAGCAGCTTAGGTGGCGGCAATGAAAAACTGTTTTTT	CASSLGGGNEKLFF
TRBV20-1	few	TRBJ2-5	.	TGCAGTGCTAGAGATGAAGGGGGAGAGACCCAGTACTTC	CSARDEGGETQYF
TRBV12-3/TRBV12-4	few	TRBJ2-5	.	TGTGCCAGCAGCCCCGGCGTCCCAAAAGAGACCCAGTACTTC	CASSPGVPKETQYF
TRBV3-1	.	TRBJ2-1	TRBD1	TGTGCCAGCAGCCATATCAGGGGGCCCTCCTACAATGAGCAGTTCTTC	CASSHIRGPSYNEQFF
TRBV29-1	.	TRBJ1-2	.	TGCAGCGTTGATCCCAGGTCTTTCTATGGCTACACCTTC	CSVDPRSFYGYTF
TRBV28	.	TRBJ2-5	.	TGTGCCAGCAGTCGCATTTTGGAAGAGACCCAGTACTTC	CASSRILEETQYF
TRBV20-1	.	TRBJ2-1	TRBD1	TGCAGTGCTAGAGCCTACAGGGGGTTGAATGAGCAGTTCTTC	CSARAYRGLNEQFF
TRBV11-1	.	TRBJ2-3	.	TGTGCCAGCAGCCCCGGCTCCCAAAACCAAGCGTTCTTTCCAGATACGCAGTATTTT	CASSPGSQNQAFFPDTQYF
TRBV14	.	TRBJ2-5	.	TGTGCCAGCAGCCCTTGGGGGCAAGAGACCCAGTACTTC	CASSPWGQETQYF
TRBV5-1	few	TRBJ2-2	.	TGCGCCAGCAGCCCCGACAGGATGAACACCGGGGAGCTGTTTTTT	CASSPDRMNTGELFF
TRBV7-9	.	TRBJ2-3	.	TGTGCCAGCAGCTTTCCTAGCGATTCTAGCACAGATACGCAGTATTTT	CASSFPSDSSTDTQYF
TRBV12-3/TRBV12-4	many	TRBJ2-7	TRBD2	TGTGCCAGCAGTTTGGCGGGGGTGTACGAGCAGTACTTC	CASSLAGVYEQYF
TRBV12-3/TRBV12-4	many	TRBJ2-1	.	TGTGCCAGCAGTTTATCCCCTGGTTGGACCCCGGCCTACAATGAGCAGTTCTTC	CASSLSPGWTPAYNEQFF
TRBV2	.	TRBJ2-5	.	TGTGCCAGCAGTGAAAGGCGGTCAGGCTCTAAGGAGACCCAGTACTTC	CASSERRSGSKETQYF
TRBV27	.	TRBJ2-7	TRBD1	TGTGCCAGCAGGGGACAGGAGTTACCCTACGAGCAGTACTTC	CASRGQELPYEQYF
TRBV12-3/TRBV12-4	.	TRBJ2-1	.	TGTGCCAGCAGTCCCTATCAGGGTGAGCAGTTCTTC	CASSPYQGEQFF
TRBV27	few	TRBJ1-2	.	TGTGCCAGCAGCCCAGGGTCCCTCTATGGCTACACCTTC	CASSPGSLYGYTF
TRBV6-1	.	TRBJ2-5	.	TGTGCCAGCAGCCAACTGGGGGGCCACCAAGAGACCCAGTACTTC	CASSQLGGHQETQYF
TRBV28	.	TRBJ2-7	.	TGTGCCAGCAGTTTCCCTCAGGAATCCTACGAGCAGTACTTC	CASSFPQESYEQYF
TRBV6-1	few	TRBJ1-2	TRBD1	TGTGCCAGCACCCAGGGGGCCGGCTATGGCTACACCTTC	CASTQGAGYGYTF
TRBV19	.	TRBJ1-1	.	TGTGCCAGTAGTACCTTAATTTCGAACACTGAAGCTTTCTTT	CASSTLISNTEAFF